Listed here is a single T cell receptor beta chain. Antigen: not known. The data derive from a study of cytomegalovirus exposure and HLA in healthy donors. Whole-study results and caveats: The listing of 150 or so TCR beta chains classed them as cytomegalovirus-associated.

Germline assignment: CDR1 SEHNR and CDR2 FQNEAQ (reference sequence). The CDR3 totals 14 residues. The ends lost 5 bases at V and 7 bases at J; junction bases unmatched: 8. Libraries were prepared by immunoSEQ multiplex PCR; TCRdb keeps only in-frame clonotypes and omits some of them. This sample has around 86,000 clones, with 90% to 95% found just once. The clonotype comes from a woman aged 25 to 39 in good health and CMV-seropositive. Input material: PBMCs. The chain joins TRBV7-9 to TRBJ1-5; 7 bases are a match to TRBD1. The CDR3 DNA sequence: TGTGCCAGCAGCAACGACAGGGTAGGGCAGCCCCAGCATTTT. It is translated as CASSNDRVGQPQHF.